These 17 T cell receptor beta chains share one sample of origin, sequenced in a study of cytomegalovirus exposure and HLA in healthy donors. In the PCR, 60 Vbeta and 13 Jbeta primers were used. Data came from immunoSEQ multiplex PCR; TCRdb stores just in-frame clones and leaves some out. The repertoire includes 150,000 to 200,000 clones, over 60% of them detected once, and around 1.5% sits in the top ten. Sequencing was performed on PBMCs. Receptors originate from a man between 18 and 29 years old in good health and CMV-seronegative.

The chain recombines TRBV9 with TRBJ1-1, with D possibly TRBD1 on 6 matching bases. This CDR3 contains 14 residues. V was pared by 3 bases and J by 6 bases, with 15 bases between. Germline V gene sequence: CDR1 SGDLS, CDR2 YYNGEE. CDR3 amino acids: CASSGRGSGPEAFF. CDR3 coding DNA: TGTGCCAGCAGCGGCAGGGGTTCAGGCCCTGAAGCTTTCTTT.

The chain couples TRBV28 to TRBJ2-7; 7 bases align to TRBD2. Germline V gene sequence: CDR1 MDHEN, CDR2 SYDVKM. V lost 3 bases to trimming and J lost 1 base; unmatched junction nucleotides: 3. The length of the CDR3 is 14 residues. CDR3 bases: TGTGCCAGCAGTTTTGAGGGAGGGTCCTACGAGCAGTACTTC. Translating it yields CASSFEGGSYEQYF.

The chain couples TRBV28 to TRBJ2-2, with 12 bases aligning to TRBD2. J lost 8 bases, V lost 7 bases, and 17 bases had no gene match. CDR1 and CDR2 from the germline V gene are MDHEN and SYDVKM. This CDR3 has 18 residues. The CDR3 loop is CASNQPLAGGRWLGELFF. The DNA of the CDR3 is TGTGCCAGCAACCAACCCCTAGCGGGAGGGCGATGGTTAGGGGAGCTGTTTTTT.

V gene TRBV19 combines with J gene TRBJ2-4; 8 bases map to TRBD1. From germline, CDR1 is LNHDA and CDR2 SQIVND (reference sequence). After removal of 4 bases from V and 9 bases from J, the junction contained 8 bases not matched to a gene. The CDR3 contains 14 residues. CDR3 nucleotides: TGTGCCAGTAGTACTACTGGACAGGGAAGCATTCAGTACTTC. Encoded protein: CASSTTGQGSIQYF.

The chain uses TRBV15 and TRBJ2-3, with 10 bases that match TRBD2. J was trimmed by 5 bases and V by 0 bases; bases with no gene match: 8. CDR1 is LNHNV, CDR2 YYDKDF, per germline (reference sequence). This CDR3 spans 17 amino acids. The CDR3 bases are TGTGCCACCAGCAGAGATAGTAGCGGGAGGCCAAAAGATACGCAGTATTTT. It encodes CATSRDSSGRPKDTQYF.

CDR3 sequence: CASKPLDRLNTEAFF. The CDR3, as DNA: TGTGCCAGCAAGCCATTGGACAGATTGAACACTGAAGCTTTCTTT. The rearrangement links TRBV28 to TRBJ1-1; weak D call: TRBD1 (6 bases). Per the germline V gene, CDR1 is MDHEN and CDR2 is SYDVKM. Trimming cost V 7 bases and J 0 bases, with 15 bases left between them. There are 15 residues in the CDR3.

This clone has a handful of counts. The chain joins TRBV10-2 to TRBJ1-6, with D possibly matching TRBD1 (6 bases). CDR1 is WSHSY and CDR2 is SAAADI in the germline V gene. The CDR3 covers 14 residues. Trimming shortened V by 1 base and J by 7 bases, and 8 bases separated the two germline ends. The DNA for the CDR3 is TGCGCCAGCAGTGAGTTCAGGGGAAATTCACCCCTCCACTTT. Its protein product is CASSEFRGNSPLHF.

The rearrangement uses TRBV7-8 and TRBJ1-5; 7 positions match TRBD1. The germline gives CDR1 SGHVS, CDR2 FQNEAQ. The V segment lost 5 bases and the J segment 3 bases; nucleotides outside the gene matches: 4. This CDR3 is 14 amino acids long. Here the CDR3 DNA reads TGTGCCAGCAGCCTAGGACAGGACAATCAGCCCCAGCATTTT. Its protein is CASSLGQDNQPQHF. The complete variable domain, with remaining parts taken from reference TRBV7-8 and TRBJ1-5, reads GAGVSQSPRYKVAKRGQDVALRCDPISGHVSLFWYQQALGQGPEFLTYFQNEAQLDKSGLPSDRFFAERPEGSVSTLKIQRTQQEDSAVYLCASSLGQDNQPQHFGDGTRLSIL.

This rearrangement joins TRBV6-5 to TRBJ1-1; TRBD1 aligns across 8 bases. Germline assignment: CDR1 MNHEY and CDR2 SVGAGI. The CDR3 contains 15 residues. V shed 6 bases, J shed 0 bases, and the junction held 6 bases outside the gene matches. CDR3 loop: CASRVGQVMNTEAFF. DNA of the CDR3: TGTGCCAGCAGAGTGGGACAGGTCATGAACACTGAAGCTTTCTTT.

Points on this clone: Other DNA variants within this sample encode the same CDR3. This chain joins TRBV6-6 and TRBJ1-1, with 8 positions matching TRBD1. The CDR3 covers 13 residues. J was trimmed by 4 bases and V by 5 bases; bases with no gene match: 3. Germline V gene sequence: CDR1 MNHNY, CDR2 SVGAGI (reference sequence). The CDR3: CASSSTGGTEAFF. The DNA of the CDR3 is TGTGCCAGCAGTAGTACAGGGGGCACTGAAGCTTTCTTT.

This chain connects TRBV6-1 to TRBJ1-4, with D tentatively TRBD1 (6 bases). In germline, CDR1 is MNHNS, CDR2 SASEGT. The CDR3 covers 13 residues. Deletions cut 1 base from V and 11 bases from J, with 11 bases between. The CDR3 is CASSEEARGKLFF. The CDR3 nucleotides are TGTGCCAGCAGTGAAGAGGCGAGGGGGAAACTGTTTTTT.

This clone turned up a few times. The chain is built from TRBV30 and TRBJ1-1; TRBD1 aligns across 7 bases. V shed 2 bases, J shed 1 base, and the junction held 1 base outside the gene matches. The germline V gene has CDR1 GTSNPN and CDR2 SVGIG (reference sequence). This CDR3 contains 13 residues. CDR3 nucleotides: TGTGCCTGGAGTAACAGGGGGAACACTGAAGCTTTCTTT. This translates into CAWSNRGNTEAFF.

The CDR3 spells CASSPRPAGNPLHEQFF. DNA for the CDR3: TGTGCCAGCAGCCCCAGGCCAGCGGGGAACCCCTTGCATGAGCAGTTCTTC. The chain is built from TRBV7-2 and TRBJ2-1; the match to TRBD2 covers 7 bases. Germline values: CDR1 SGHTA, CDR2 FQGNSA. V trimming: 5 bases; J trimming: 8 bases; junction bases outside the gene matches: 18. This CDR3 comprises 17 residues.

This CDR3 is CASSPGPGGSPLHF. In nucleotides, the CDR3 is TGTGCCAGCAGCCCGGGTCCGGGTGGATCACCCCTCCACTTT. V and J are TRBV11-3 and TRBJ1-6; D call uncertain. Germline V gene sequence: CDR1 SGHNT, CDR2 YENEEA. This CDR3 region has 14 residues. V lost 5 bases to trimming and J lost 10 bases, with 15 bases between them.

The chain's CDR3 is CASSVAPLNEQFF. The CDR3, as DNA: TGTGCCAGCAGCGTAGCTCCCCTAAATGAGCAGTTCTTC. This rearrangement joins TRBV9 to TRBJ2-1; D is ambiguous. The V gene's germline CDR1 is SGDLS and CDR2 YYNGEE. CDR3 size: 13 residues. V shed 0 bases and J shed 7 bases, with 8 bases lying between them.

In its sample, this clone was seen a few times. The chain carries TRBV7-6 and TRBJ1-5, with TRBD1 matching over 7 bases. Germline CDR1 is SGHVS and CDR2 is FNYEAQ. This CDR3 contains 16 residues. Unmatched junction bases numbered 5, after V lost 1 base and J lost 2 bases. CDR3 loop: CASSLEGGRGNQPQHF. The DNA of the CDR3 is TGTGCCAGCAGCTTAGAAGGGGGCAGGGGCAATCAGCCCCAGCATTTT.

V gene TRBV7-8 combines with J gene TRBJ1-1, with TRBD1 matching 9 bases. Trimming cost V 3 bases and J 1 base; bases outside gene matches: 0. The CDR3 consists of 14 residues. The V gene's germline CDR1 is SGHVS and CDR2 FQNEAQ. CDR3 loop: CASSLDRGNTEAFF. The CDR3 DNA reads TGTGCCAGCAGCTTGGACAGGGGGAACACTGAAGCTTTCTTT. Using reference TRBV7-8 and TRBJ1-1 for the parts outside the CDR3, the full variable domain is GAGVSQSPRYKVAKRGQDVALRCDPISGHVSLFWYQQALGQGPEFLTYFQNEAQLDKSGLPSDRFFAERPEGSVSTLKIQRTQQEDSAVYLCASSLDRGNTEAFFGQGTRLTVV.